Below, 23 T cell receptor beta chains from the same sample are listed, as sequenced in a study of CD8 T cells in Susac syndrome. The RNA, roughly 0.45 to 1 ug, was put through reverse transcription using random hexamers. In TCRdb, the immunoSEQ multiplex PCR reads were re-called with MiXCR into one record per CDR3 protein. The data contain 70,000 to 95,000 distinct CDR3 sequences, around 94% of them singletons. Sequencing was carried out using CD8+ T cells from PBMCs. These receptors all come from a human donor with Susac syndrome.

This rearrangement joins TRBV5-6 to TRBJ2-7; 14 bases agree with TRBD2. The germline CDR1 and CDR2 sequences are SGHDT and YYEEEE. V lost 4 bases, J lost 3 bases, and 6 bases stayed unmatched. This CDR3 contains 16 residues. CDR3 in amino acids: CASSVGTSGSSYEQYF. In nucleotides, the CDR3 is TGTGCCAGCAGCGTCGGGACTAGCGGGAGTAGCTACGAGCAGTACTTC.

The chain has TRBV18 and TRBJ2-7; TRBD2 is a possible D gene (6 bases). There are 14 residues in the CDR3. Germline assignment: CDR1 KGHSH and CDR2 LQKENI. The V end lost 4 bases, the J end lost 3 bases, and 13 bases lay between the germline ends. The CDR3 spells CASSRKTRNYEQYF. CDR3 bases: TGTGCCAGCTCACGGAAGACTAGGAACTACGAGCAGTACTTC. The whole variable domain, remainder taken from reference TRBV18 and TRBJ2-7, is NAGVMQNPRHLVRRRGQEARLRCSPMKGHSHVYWYRQLPEEGLKFMVYLQKENIIDESGMPKERFSAEFPKEGPSILRIQQVVRGDSAAYFCASSRKTRNYEQYFGPGTRLTVT.

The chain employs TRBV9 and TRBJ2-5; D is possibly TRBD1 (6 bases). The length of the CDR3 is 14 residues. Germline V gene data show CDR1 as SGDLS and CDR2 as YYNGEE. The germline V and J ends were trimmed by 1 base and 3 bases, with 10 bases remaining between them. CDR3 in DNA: TGTGCCAGCAGCGTACCCGGGACAAAAGAGACCCAGTACTTC. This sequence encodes CASSVPGTKETQYF.

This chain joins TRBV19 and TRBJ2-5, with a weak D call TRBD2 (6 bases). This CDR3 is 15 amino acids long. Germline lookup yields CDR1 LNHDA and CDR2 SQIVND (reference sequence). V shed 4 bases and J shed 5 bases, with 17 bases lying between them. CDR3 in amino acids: CASSTYKLGRETQYF. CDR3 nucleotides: TGTGCCAGTAGTACGTATAAGCTTGGGAGGGAGACCCAGTACTTC.

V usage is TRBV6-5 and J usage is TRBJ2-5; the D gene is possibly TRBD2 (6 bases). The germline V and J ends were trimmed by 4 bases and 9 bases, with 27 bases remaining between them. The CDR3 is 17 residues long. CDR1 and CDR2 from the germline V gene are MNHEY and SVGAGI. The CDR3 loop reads CASSFTSLIADTSAQYF. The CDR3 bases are TGTGCCAGCAGTTTTACAAGCTTAATAGCGGATACATCGGCCCAGTACTTC.

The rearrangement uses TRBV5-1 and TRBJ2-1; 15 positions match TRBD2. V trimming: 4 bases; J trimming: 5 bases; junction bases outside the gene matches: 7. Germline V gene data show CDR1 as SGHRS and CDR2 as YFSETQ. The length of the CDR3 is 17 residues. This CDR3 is CASSPRGLAGGNNEQFF. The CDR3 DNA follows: TGCGCCAGCAGCCCCCGAGGACTAGCGGGGGGGAACAATGAGCAGTTCTTC. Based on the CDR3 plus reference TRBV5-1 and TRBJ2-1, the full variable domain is KAGVTQTPRYLIKTRGQQVTLSCSPISGHRSVSWYQQTPGQGLQFLFEYFSETQRNKGNFPGRFSGRQFSNSRSEMNVSTLELGDSALYLCASSPRGLAGGNNEQFFGPGTRLTVL.

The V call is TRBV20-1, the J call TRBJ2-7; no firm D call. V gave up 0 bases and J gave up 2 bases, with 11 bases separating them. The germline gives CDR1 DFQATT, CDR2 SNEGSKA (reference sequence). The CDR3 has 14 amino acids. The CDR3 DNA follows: TGCAGTGCTAGAGATCCGGTATTGGCCTACGAGCAGTACTTC. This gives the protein CSARDPVLAYEQYF.

The CDR3 here is CSAVDGNSPLHF. The CDR3 DNA follows: TGCAGTGCTGTAGACGGGAATTCACCCCTCCACTTT. The chain combines TRBV20-1 with TRBJ1-6; D is unresolved. Germline V gene sequence: CDR1 DFQATT, CDR2 SNEGSKA (reference sequence). There are 12 residues in the CDR3. The germline V and J ends were trimmed by 5 bases and 7 bases, with 9 bases remaining between them.

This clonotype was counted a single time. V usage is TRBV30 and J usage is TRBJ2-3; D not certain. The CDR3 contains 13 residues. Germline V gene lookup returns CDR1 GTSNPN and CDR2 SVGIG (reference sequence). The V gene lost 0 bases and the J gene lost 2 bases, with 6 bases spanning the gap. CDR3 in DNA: TGTGCCTGGAGTGTTGCGGCCACAGATACGCAGTATTTT. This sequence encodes CAWSVAATDTQYF.

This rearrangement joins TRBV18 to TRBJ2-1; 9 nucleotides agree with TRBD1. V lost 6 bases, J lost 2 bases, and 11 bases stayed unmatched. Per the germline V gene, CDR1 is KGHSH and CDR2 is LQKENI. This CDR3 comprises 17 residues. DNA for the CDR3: TGTGCCAGCTCGCGAGATCGACAGGGGGTAACCTACAATGAGCAGTTCTTC. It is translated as CASSRDRQGVTYNEQFF.

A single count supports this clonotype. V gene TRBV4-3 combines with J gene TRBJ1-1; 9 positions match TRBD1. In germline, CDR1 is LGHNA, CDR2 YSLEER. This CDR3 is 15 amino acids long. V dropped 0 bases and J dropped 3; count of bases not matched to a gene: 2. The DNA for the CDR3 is TGCGCCAGCAGCCAAGATACAGGGGGCGACACTGAAGCTTTCTTT. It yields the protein CASSQDTGGDTEAFF.

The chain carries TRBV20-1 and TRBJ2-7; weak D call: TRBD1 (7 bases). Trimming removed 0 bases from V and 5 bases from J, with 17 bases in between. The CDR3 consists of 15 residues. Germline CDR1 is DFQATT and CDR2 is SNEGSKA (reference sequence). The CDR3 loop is CSARDMTGRIDEQYF. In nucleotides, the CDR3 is TGCAGTGCTAGAGATATGACAGGGAGGATTGACGAGCAGTACTTC.

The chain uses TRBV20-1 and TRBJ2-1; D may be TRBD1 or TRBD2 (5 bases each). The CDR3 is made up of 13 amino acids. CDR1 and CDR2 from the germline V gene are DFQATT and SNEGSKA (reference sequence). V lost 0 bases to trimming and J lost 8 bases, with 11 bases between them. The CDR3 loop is CSARELGADEQFF. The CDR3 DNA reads TGCAGTGCTAGAGAACTAGGGGCCGATGAGCAGTTCTTC.

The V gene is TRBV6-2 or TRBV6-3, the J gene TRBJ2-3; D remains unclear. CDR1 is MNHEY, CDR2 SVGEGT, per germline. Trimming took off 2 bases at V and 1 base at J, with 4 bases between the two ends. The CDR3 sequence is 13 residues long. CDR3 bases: TGTGCCAGCAGTTACCCCGGCACAGATACGCAGTATTTT. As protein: CASSYPGTDTQYF.

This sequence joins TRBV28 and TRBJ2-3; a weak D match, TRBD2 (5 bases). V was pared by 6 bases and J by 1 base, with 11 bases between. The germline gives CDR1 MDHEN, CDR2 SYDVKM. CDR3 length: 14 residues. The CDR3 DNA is TGTGCCAGCAGCTGGGTGAGGGGCACAGATACGCAGTATTTT. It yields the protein CASSWVRGTDTQYF. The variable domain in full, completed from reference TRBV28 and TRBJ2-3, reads DVKVTQSSRYLVKRTGEKVFLECVQDMDHENMFWYRQDPGLGLRLIYFSYDVKMKEKGDIPEGYSVSREKKERFSLILESASTNQTSMYLCASSWVRGTDTQYFGPGTRLTVL.

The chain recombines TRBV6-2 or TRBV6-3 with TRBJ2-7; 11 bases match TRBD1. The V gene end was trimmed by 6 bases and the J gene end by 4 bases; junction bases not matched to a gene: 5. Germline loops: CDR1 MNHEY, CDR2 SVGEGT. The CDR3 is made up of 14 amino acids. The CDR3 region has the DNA TGTGCCAGCAGGTGGACAGGGGGCAGGTACGAGCAGTACTTC. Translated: CASRWTGGRYEQYF.

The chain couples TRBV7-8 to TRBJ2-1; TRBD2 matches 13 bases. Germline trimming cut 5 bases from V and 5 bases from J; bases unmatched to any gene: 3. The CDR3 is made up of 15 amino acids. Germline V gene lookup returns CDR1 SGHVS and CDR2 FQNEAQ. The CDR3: CASSPGLAGDNEQFF. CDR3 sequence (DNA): TGTGCCAGCAGCCCCGGACTAGCGGGAGACAATGAGCAGTTCTTC.

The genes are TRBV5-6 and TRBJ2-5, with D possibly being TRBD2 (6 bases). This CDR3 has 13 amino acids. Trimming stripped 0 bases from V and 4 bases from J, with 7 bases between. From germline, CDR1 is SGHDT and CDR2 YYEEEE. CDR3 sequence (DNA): TGTGCCAGCAGCTTGGAAGCGGGAGAGACCCAGTACTTC. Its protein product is CASSLEAGETQYF.

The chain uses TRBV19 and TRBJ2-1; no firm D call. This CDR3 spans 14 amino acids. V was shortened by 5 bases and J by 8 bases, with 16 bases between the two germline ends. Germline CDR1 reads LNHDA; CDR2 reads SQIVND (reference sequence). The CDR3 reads CASSPLDSDDEQFF. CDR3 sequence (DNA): TGTGCCAGTAGTCCTCTTGATAGTGACGATGAGCAGTTCTTC.

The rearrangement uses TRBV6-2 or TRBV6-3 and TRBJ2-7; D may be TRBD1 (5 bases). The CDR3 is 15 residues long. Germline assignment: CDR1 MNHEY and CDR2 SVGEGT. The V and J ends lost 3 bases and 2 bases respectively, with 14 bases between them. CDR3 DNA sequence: TGTGCCAGCAGTTATTGGACGGACACCACCTACGAGCAGTACTTC. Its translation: CASSYWTDTTYEQYF.

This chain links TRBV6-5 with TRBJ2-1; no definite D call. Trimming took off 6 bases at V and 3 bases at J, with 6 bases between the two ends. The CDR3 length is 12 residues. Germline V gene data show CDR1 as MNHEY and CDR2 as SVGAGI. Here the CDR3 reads CASSQNYNEQFF. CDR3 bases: TGTGCCAGCAGCCAGAACTACAATGAGCAGTTCTTC.

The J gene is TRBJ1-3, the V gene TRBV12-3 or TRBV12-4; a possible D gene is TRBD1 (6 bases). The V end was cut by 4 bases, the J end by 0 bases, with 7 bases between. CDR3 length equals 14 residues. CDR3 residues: CASSSTGSGNTIYF. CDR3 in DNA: TGTGCCAGCAGTTCGACAGGCTCTGGAAACACCATATATTTT.

CDR3 protein: CASSSSGASNNEQFF. The DNA of the CDR3 is TGTGCCAGCAGTTCTAGCGGCGCGAGTAACAATGAGCAGTTCTTC. The chain recombines TRBV28 with TRBJ2-1; 7 bases map to TRBD2. With V trimmed by 4 bases and J by 5 bases, 8 bases remained unmatched. The germline V gene encodes CDR1 MDHEN and CDR2 SYDVKM. The CDR3 is 15 residues long.